These 9 T cell receptor beta chains were sequenced from one sample in a study of blood T cell repertoires in COVID-19. Some clones are missing from TCRdb's copy, which holds only in-frame ones; the method was immunoSEQ multiplex PCR. The table shows about 270,000 clones, with more than 80% occurring only once. The source material was PBMCs or T cells enriched from blood (not recorded which). The source of these receptors is a woman aged 25 to 39 with acute COVID-19.

This clone was detected only once. This rearrangement joins TRBV4-1 to TRBJ2-3; maybe TRBD2 (6 bases). Trimming cost V 0 bases and J 5 bases, with 12 bases left between them. The CDR3 consists of 15 residues. Germline V gene lookup returns CDR1 MGHRA and CDR2 YSYEKL. The CDR3 region is CASSQEWREGDTQYF. The CDR3 DNA follows: TGCGCCAGCAGCCAAGAGTGGCGGGAAGGAGATACGCAGTATTTT.

This clone was observed a handful of times. The J gene is TRBJ2-7, the V gene TRBV7-2; 9 positions agree with TRBD2. CDR1 and CDR2 (germline): SGHTA, FQGNSA. The ends lost 5 bases at V and 3 bases at J; junction bases unmatched: 2. The CDR3 totals 13 residues. The CDR3 sequence is CASSETSGYEQYF. The CDR3 DNA follows: TGTGCCAGCAGCGAGACTAGCGGCTACGAGCAGTACTTC.

J is TRBJ2-6 and V is TRBV4-1, with D possibly TRBD2 on 5 matching bases. V gave up 3 bases and J gave up 2 bases, with 14 bases separating them. The length of the CDR3 is 17 residues. Germline V gene sequence: CDR1 MGHRA, CDR2 YSYEKL. CDR3 bases: TGCGCCAGCAGCCACCTACCACCCGGGGCTGGGGCCAACGTCCTGACTTTC. Protein sequence: CASSHLPPGAGANVLTF.

The table lists this clone with a count of one. The genes are TRBV28 and TRBJ2-5; TRBD2 agrees at 12 bases. CDR1 MDHEN and CDR2 SYDVKM come from the germline V gene. V shed 7 bases and J 5 bases; nucleotides not matched to a gene: 11. The CDR3 has 16 amino acids. In DNA form, the CDR3 reads TGTGCCAGCACTCCGACTAGCGGGAGCTACAGCGAGACCCAGTACTTC. Its protein is CASTPTSGSYSETQYF. Using reference TRBV28 and TRBJ2-5 for the parts outside the CDR3, the full variable domain is DVKVTQSSRYLVKRTGEKVFLECVQDMDHENMFWYRQDPGLGLRLIYFSYDVKMKEKGDIPEGYSVSREKKERFSLILESASTNQTSMYLCASTPTSGSYSETQYFGPGTRLLVL.

This clone occurred a few times. The chain links TRBV3-1 (or the pseudogene TRBV3-2) to TRBJ2-7; D not resolved. The CDR3 runs 12 residues. Deletions cut 1 base from V and 7 bases from J, with 8 bases between. Germline CDR1 reads LGHDT; CDR2 reads YNNKEL (reference sequence). The CDR3 nucleotides are TGTGCCAGCAGCCAAGTTCCGTATGAGCAGTACTTC. Translating gives CASSQVPYEQYF.

This chain connects TRBV9 to TRBJ2-5; maybe TRBD2 (6 bases). V dropped 0 bases and J dropped 0 bases, with 12 bases sitting between them. CDR3 length: 16 residues. In germline, CDR1 is SGDLS, CDR2 YYNGEE. CDR3: CASSVGGSGNQETQYF. DNA of the CDR3: TGTGCCAGCAGCGTAGGTGGTAGCGGAAACCAAGAGACCCAGTACTTC.

The genes are TRBV7-2 and TRBJ2-1; D unresolved. V lost 0 bases and J 6 bases, leaving 6 bases between the germline ends. The germline gives CDR1 SGHTA, CDR2 FQGNSA. This CDR3 contains 13 residues. The CDR3 sequence is CASSLAAINEQFF. The CDR3, as DNA: TGTGCCAGCAGCTTAGCAGCGATCAATGAGCAGTTCTTC.

V and J are TRBV21-1 and TRBJ2-3; TRBD1, the table's D call, lacks a check against the DNA. TRBV21-1 represents a pseudogene. CDR3 length: 23 amino acids. The CDR3 nucleotides are TGTGCCAGCAGCAATAAGAACAAAGGATGGTGGACAGGGGGGCTTATAGGCGCAGATACGCAGTATTTT. Translation: CASSNKNKGWWTGGLIGADTQYF.

The chain employs TRBV7-3 and TRBJ2-7; TRBD2 matches at 15 bases. The ends lost 5 bases at V and 4 bases at J; junction bases unmatched: 6. The germline V gene has CDR1 SGHTA and CDR2 FQGTGA. The CDR3 extends over 16 amino acids. CDR3 region: CASSPSGLAGGYEQYF. CDR3 coding DNA: TGTGCCAGCAGCCCGAGCGGACTAGCGGGAGGGTACGAGCAGTACTTC. The full variable domain, completed using reference TRBV7-3 and TRBJ2-7, is GAGVSQTPSNKVTEKGKYVELRCDPISGHTALYWYRQSLGQGPEFLIYFQGTGAADDSGLPNDRFFAVRPEGSVSTLKIQRTERGDSAVYLCASSPSGLAGGYEQYFGPGTRLTVT.